This T cell receptor (beta chain) stems from a study of breast tumors, draining lymph nodes, adjacent tissues. At least ten counts were recorded for this clonotype. Samples came from axillary lymph nodes draining the breast cancer. CDR3 length: 14 amino acids. The ends were cut back, 1 base at V and 1 base at J, with 8 bases in the middle. CDR1 GTSNPN and CDR2 SVGIG come from the germline V gene (reference sequence). Via MiXCR, TCRdb re-called the multiplex PCR reads, giving one row per CDR3 protein. The sample shows some 130,000 distinct CDR3 sequences, 21% of them seen only once. The sample comprised axillary lymph node tissue. This sequence originates from a female donor with breast cancer. Some clones in this sample may be carry-over from other donors' samples. This chain joins TRBV30 and TRBJ2-1; D is perhaps TRBD2 (6 bases). CDR3 bases: TGTGCCTGGAGTGGAAGCGGGTCCTACAATGAGCAGTTCTTC. Translation: CAWSGSGSYNEQFF.